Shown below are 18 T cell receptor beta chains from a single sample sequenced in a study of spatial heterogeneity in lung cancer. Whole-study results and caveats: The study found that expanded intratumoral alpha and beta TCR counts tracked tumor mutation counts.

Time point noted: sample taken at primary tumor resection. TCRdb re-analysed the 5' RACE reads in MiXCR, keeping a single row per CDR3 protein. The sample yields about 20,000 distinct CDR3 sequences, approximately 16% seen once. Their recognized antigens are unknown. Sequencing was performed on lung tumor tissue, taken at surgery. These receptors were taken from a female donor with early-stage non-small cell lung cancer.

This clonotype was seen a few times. The CDR3 DNA sequence: TGTGCCAGCAGCTCCGTCGGTCCCTACGAGCAGTACTTC. The encoded protein is CASSSVGPYEQYF. The J gene is TRBJ2-7, the V gene TRBV28; D ambiguous. This CDR3 is 13 amino acids long. The V end was cut by 6 bases, the J end by 2 bases, with 11 bases between. Germline CDR1 reads MDHEN; CDR2 reads SYDVKM.

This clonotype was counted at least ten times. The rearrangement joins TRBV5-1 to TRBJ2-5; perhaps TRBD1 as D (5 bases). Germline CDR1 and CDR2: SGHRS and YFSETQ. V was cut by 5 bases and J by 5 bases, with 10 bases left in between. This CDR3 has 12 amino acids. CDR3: CASRRGEETQYF. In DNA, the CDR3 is TGCGCCAGCAGAAGGGGTGAGGAGACCCAGTACTTC.

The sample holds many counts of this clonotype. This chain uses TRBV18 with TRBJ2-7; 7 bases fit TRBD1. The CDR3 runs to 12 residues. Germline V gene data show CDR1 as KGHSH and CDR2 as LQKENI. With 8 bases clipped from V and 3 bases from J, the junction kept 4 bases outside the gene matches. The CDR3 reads CASQGQYYEQYF. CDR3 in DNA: TGTGCCAGCCAGGGACAGTACTACGAGCAGTACTTC.

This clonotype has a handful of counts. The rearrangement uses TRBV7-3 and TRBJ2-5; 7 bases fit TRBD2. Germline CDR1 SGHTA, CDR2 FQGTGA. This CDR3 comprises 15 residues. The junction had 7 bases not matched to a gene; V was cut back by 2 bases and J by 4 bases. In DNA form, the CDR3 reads TGTGCCAGCAGCTTAGGCGGGGGATCGGGAGAGACCCAGTACTTC. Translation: CASSLGGGSGETQYF.

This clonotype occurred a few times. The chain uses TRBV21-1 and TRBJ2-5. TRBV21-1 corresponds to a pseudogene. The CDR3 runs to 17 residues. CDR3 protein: CASSKALLREQQETQYF. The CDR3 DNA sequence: TGTGCCAGCAGCAAAGCGCTTTTACGAGAACAGCAAGAGACCCAGTACTTC.

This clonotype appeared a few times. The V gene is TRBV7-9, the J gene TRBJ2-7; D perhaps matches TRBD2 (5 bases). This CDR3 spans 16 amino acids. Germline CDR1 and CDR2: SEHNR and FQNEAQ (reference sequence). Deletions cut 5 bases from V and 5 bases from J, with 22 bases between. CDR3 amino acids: CASSPMGGKGVNEQYF. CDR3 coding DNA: TGTGCCAGCAGCCCGATGGGCGGAAAGGGAGTCAACGAGCAGTACTTC.

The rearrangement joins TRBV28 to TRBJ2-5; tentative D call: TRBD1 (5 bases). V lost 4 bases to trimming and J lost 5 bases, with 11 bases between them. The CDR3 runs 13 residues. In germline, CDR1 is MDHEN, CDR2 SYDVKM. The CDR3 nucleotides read TGTGCCAGCAGTTCCGTCTGGGGCGAGACCCAGTACTTC. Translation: CASSSVWGETQYF. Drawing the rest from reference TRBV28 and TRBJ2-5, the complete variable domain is DVKVTQSSRYLVKRTGEKVFLECVQDMDHENMFWYRQDPGLGLRLIYFSYDVKMKEKGDIPEGYSVSREKKERFSLILESASTNQTSMYLCASSSVWGETQYFGPGTRLLVL.

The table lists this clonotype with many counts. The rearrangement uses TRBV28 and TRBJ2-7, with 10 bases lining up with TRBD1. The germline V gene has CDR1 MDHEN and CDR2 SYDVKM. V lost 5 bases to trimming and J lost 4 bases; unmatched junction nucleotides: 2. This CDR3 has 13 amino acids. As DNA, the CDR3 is TGTGCCAGCAGTGACAGGGGGCCGTACGAGCAGTACTTC. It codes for CASSDRGPYEQYF.

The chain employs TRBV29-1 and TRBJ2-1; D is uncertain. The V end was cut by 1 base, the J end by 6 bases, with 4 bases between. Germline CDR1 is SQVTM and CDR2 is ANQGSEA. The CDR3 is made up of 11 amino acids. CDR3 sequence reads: CSVEVSNEQFF. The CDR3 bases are TGCAGCGTTGAAGTGAGCAATGAGCAGTTCTTC.

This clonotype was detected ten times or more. CDR3 bases: TGTGCCAGCAGCCAATATGGAGATACGCAGTATTTT. Translation: CASSQYGDTQYF. The chain combines TRBV4-2 with TRBJ2-3; no firm D call. V was cut by 2 bases and J by 5 bases, with 5 bases left in between. CDR3 length: 12 amino acids. Germline V CDR1 and CDR2: LGHNA, YNFKEQ.

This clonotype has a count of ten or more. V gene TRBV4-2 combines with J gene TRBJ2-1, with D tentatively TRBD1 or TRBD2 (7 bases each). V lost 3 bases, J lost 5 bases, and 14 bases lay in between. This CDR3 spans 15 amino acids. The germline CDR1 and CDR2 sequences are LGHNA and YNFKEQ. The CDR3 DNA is TGTGCCAGCAGCCACGCAGGGGGGGGCGACAATGAGCAGTTCTTC. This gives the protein CASSHAGGGDNEQFF.

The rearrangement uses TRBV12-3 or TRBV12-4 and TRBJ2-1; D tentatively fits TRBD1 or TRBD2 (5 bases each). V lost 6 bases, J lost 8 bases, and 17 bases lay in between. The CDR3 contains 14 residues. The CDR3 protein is CASSPGPRRDEQFF. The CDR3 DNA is TGTGCCAGCAGCCCGGGACCCCGTCGGGATGAGCAGTTCTTC.

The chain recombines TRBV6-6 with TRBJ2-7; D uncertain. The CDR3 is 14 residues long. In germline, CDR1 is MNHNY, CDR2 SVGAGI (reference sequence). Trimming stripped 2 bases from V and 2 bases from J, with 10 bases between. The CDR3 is CASSYGESTYEQYF. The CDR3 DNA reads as TGTGCCAGCAGTTACGGCGAGTCGACCTACGAGCAGTACTTC.

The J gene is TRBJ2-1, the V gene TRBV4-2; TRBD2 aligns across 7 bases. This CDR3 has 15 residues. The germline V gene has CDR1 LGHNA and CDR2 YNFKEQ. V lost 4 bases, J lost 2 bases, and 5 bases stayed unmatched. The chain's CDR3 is CASSLSAGTYNEQFF. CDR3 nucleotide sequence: TGTGCCAGCAGCCTATCAGCGGGAACCTACAATGAGCAGTTCTTC.

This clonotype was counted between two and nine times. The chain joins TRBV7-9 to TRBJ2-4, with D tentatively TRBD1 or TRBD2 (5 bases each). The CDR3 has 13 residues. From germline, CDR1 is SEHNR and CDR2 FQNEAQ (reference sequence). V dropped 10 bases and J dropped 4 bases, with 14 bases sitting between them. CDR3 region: CAIRDRGKNIQYF. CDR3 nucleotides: TGTGCCATCAGGGACCGGGGAAAAAACATTCAGTACTTC.

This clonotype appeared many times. The CDR3 nucleotides are TGCGCCAGCAGCCCAAGTCCGGAGTTGCCATCGTATGAGCAGTTCTTC. Translating gives CASSPSPELPSYEQFF. J is TRBJ2-1 and V is TRBV4-1; D unresolved. Deletions cut 4 bases from V and 8 bases from J, with 21 bases between. The CDR3 is 16 amino acids. The V gene's germline CDR1 is MGHRA and CDR2 YSYEKL.

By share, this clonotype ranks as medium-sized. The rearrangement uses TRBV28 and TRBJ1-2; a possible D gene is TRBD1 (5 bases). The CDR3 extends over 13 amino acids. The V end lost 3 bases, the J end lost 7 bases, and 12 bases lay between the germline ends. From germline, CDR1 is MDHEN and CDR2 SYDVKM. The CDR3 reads CASSFAGISGYTF. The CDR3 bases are TGTGCCAGCAGTTTCGCAGGGATCAGTGGCTACACCTTC.

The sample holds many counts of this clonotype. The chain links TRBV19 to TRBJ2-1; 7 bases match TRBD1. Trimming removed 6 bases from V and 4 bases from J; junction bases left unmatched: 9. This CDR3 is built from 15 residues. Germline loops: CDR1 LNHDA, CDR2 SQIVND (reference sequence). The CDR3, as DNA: TGTGCCAGTAGAACGGACAGGTCCCCGTACAATGAGCAGTTCTTC. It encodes CASRTDRSPYNEQFF.